This TCR beta chain was profiled in a study of blood T cell repertoires in COVID-19 (dated by TCRdb to 2020 to 2022). General notes on the study: Collaborator samples came from the United States, Italy and Spain and covered acute and convalescent phases of COVID-19. The prospective study material was composed of cDNA or gDNA derived from T cells, B-cell-depleted T cells, or PBMCs. Subjects who had been exposed to COVID-19, were actively infected with it, or had recovered from it provided the deeply sampled blood TCRbeta repertoires that made up the dataset. The repertoires were released in a freely available public database intended as a resource for research on the immune response to SARS-CoV-2. The samples were drawn from the first 160 participants of the ongoing ImmuneRACE study and from some 1,300 subjects provided by 6 global collaborators. A de-identified subject ID, COVID-19 status, age in years and sex were almost always included in the sample metadata. Where available, HLA class I and class II types were obtained from metadata supplied by the sample provider rather than from assay-based typing.

The immunoSEQ Assay, a bias-controlled multiplex PCR, was used to amplify TCRbeta CDR3 regions from genomic DNA. On the authors' methods: The number of nucleated cells in each sample was estimated from the amplification of reference gene primers within the assay. To quantify the absolute abundance of each unique TCRbeta CDR3 rearrangement, sequence reads were collapsed and filtered. For each sample, productive Simpson clonality was calculated as the square root of Simpson's diversity index over productive rearrangements. Here the immuneACCESS table is served through TCRdb, limited to in-frame sequences with V and J called. Missing clones are a known gap in these copies; in checked studies unresolved V genes cover under half, and the rest lacks a known reason. The DNA gave D and trimming, while V, J and clone size come from that table. The sample records approximately 150,000 clones, approximately 80% of which are singletons. The ten largest clonotypes hold roughly 10% of the sample.

Whole blood was collected in K2EDTA tubes by collaborating institutions according to the institutions' own protocols. For TCRbeta analysis, collaborator samples were shipped as frozen whole blood, as isolated PBMCs, or as DNA extracted from either sample type. Note on this clone: Its antigen remains unidentified. Per-base qualities were not stored, and no clone one base away is much larger.

The CDR3, cysteine through phenylalanine, is 15 amino acids long. Left in the record is the CDR3 DNA by itself, 45 bases read in frame from the first base. The full study reports these points: The quantity of clinical and demographic metadata differed by source and by participant and was supplied without curation.

Sequences were obtained from peripheral blood. Here the chain combines TRBV21-1 and TRBJ1-3; the table's D call TRBD1 went unverified against the DNA. TRBV21-1 is termed a pseudogene. This TCR came from a man aged 55-75 years with active or convalescent COVID-19. In nucleotides, the sequence is TGTGCCAGCAGCCCCAAGGGACAGGGAAGAAACACCATATATTTT. Translated, this is CASSPKGQGRNTIYF.